This TCR beta chain originates from a study of tumor-infiltrating lymphocytes in primary liver carcinoma. Study information: Both sexes were represented among patients, who were 30 to 69 years old. The study obtained roughly 3.5 to 8 million productive TCRbeta reads per sample, similar across tissue types.

The CDR3 extends over 13 amino acids. Study conclusions and caveats: Tumors and blood were compared for top-250-clone fraction, and tumors had the significantly higher value (p = 0.039).

TCR beta cDNA was made from 400 to 500 ng total RNA with a constant-region primer. Slightly modified ARM-PCR, run as three nested multiplex PCR rounds, produced the TCR beta libraries. Researchers ran the first two PCR rounds for roughly 11 cycles each with TRBV1-TRBV30 forward primers and a C-beta reverse primer. TCRdb reprocessed the multiplex PCR reads with MiXCR, giving one entry per CDR3 protein. The table records more than 100,000 distinct CDR3 sequences, 65% to 75% of them present only once. From roughly 21-30 mg of unsorted bulk tissue, DNA and RNA were co-extracted together. Surgeons treated the primary liver carcinoma of the patients by surgical resection. Comments on this clonotype: Its antigen is undetermined. A much larger clone sits a single nucleotide away, making a read error possible.

The sequenced sample was tumor-adjacent normal liver tissue. This chain connects TRBV12-3 or TRBV12-4 to TRBJ2-7; D not certain. This TCR derives from a woman aged 55-70 years with primary liver carcinoma and hepatitis B virus infection. CDR3 DNA: TGTGTCAGCAGTTTAGTTGTAGGGTACGAGCAGTACTTC. The encoded protein is CVSSLVVGYEQYF.